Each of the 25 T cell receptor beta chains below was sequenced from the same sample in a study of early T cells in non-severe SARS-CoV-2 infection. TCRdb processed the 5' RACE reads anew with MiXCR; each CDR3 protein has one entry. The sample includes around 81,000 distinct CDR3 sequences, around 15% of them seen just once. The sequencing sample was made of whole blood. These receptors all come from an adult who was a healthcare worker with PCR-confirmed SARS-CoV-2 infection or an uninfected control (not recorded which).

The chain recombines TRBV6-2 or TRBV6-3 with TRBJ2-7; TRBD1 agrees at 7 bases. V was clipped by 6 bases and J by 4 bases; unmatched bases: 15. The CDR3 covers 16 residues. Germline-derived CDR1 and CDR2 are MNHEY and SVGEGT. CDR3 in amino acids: CASRRKGQLLVYEQYF. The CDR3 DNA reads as TGTGCCAGCAGACGAAAGGGACAGCTTCTGGTTTACGAGCAGTACTTC.

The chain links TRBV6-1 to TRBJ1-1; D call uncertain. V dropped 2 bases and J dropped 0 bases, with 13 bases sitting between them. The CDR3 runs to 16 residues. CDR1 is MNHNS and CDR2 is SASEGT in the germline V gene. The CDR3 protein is CASSEPAVAMNTEAFF. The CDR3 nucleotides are TGTGCCAGCAGTGAACCCGCGGTAGCAATGAACACTGAAGCTTTCTTT.

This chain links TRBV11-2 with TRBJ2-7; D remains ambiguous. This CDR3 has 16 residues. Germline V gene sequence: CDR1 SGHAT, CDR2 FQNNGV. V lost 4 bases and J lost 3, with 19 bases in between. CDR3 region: CASSSLLRPRFYEQYF. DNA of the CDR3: TGTGCCAGCAGCTCCTTGTTGAGGCCAAGGTTCTACGAGCAGTACTTC. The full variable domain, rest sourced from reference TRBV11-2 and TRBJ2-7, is EAGVAQSPRYKIIEKRQSVAFWCNPISGHATLYWYQQILGQGPKLLIQFQNNGVVDDSQLPKDRFSAERLKGVDSTLKIQPAKLEDSAVYLCASSSLLRPRFYEQYFGPGTRLTVT.

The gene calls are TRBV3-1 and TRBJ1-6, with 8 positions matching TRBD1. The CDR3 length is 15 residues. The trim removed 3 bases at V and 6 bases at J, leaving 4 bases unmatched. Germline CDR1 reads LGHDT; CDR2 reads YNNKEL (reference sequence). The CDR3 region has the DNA TGTGCCAGCAGCCATTGGACAGGGTCTAATTCACCCCTCCACTTT. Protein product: CASSHWTGSNSPLHF.

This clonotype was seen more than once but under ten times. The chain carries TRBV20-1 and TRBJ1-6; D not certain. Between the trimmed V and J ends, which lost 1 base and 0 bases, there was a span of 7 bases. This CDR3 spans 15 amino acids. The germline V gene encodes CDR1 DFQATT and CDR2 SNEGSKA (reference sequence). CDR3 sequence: CSARVGSSYNSPLHF. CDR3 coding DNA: TGCAGTGCTAGAGTTGGGAGCTCCTATAATTCACCCCTCCACTTT.

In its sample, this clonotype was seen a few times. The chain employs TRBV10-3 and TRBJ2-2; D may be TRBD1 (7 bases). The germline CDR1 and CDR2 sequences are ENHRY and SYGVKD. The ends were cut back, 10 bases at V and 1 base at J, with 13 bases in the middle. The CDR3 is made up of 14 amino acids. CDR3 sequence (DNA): TGTGCCACCAGACAGGGAGGGAACACCGGGGAGCTGTTTTTT. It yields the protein CATRQGGNTGELFF.

In DNA, the CDR3 is TGTGCCAGCAGTTACTCGAACTTGCAGTACTTC. Its protein product is CASSYSNLQYF. This chain uses TRBV6-5 with TRBJ2-7, with D unresolved. The ends were cut back, 0 bases at V and 9 bases at J, with 6 bases in the middle. CDR3 length: 11 residues. The V gene's germline CDR1 is MNHEY and CDR2 SVGAGI.

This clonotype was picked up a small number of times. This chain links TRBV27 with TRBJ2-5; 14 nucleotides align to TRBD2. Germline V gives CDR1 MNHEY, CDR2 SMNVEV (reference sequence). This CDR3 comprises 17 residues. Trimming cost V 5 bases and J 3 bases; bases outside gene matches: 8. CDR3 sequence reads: CASSDPGLAGGEETQYF. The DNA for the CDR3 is TGTGCCAGCAGTGATCCCGGACTAGCGGGGGGCGAAGAGACCCAGTACTTC.

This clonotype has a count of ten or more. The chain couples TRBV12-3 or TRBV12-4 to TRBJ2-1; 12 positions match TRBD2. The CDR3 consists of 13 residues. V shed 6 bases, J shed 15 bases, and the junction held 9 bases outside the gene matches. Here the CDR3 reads CASSTLAGGRPFF. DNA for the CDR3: TGTGCCAGCAGCACACTAGCGGGGGGCCGTCCGTTCTTC.

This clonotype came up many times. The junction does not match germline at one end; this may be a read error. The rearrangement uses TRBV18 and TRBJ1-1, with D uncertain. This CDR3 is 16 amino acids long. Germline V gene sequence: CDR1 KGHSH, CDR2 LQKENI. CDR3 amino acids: CASSPISRTAHTEVFF. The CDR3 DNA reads TGTGCCAGCTCACCAATTTCCCGGACGGCGCACACTGAAGTTTTCTTT.

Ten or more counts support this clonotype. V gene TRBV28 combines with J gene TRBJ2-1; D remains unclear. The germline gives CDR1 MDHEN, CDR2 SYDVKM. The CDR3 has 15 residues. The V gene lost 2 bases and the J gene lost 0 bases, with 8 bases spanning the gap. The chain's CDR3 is CASSLDWSSYNEQFF. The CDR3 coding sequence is TGTGCCAGCAGTTTAGACTGGAGCTCCTACAATGAGCAGTTCTTC.

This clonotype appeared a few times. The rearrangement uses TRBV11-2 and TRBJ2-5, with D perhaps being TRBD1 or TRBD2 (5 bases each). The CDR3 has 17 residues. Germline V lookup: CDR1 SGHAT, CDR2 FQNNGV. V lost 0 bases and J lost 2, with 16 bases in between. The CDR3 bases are TGTGCCAGCAGCTTAGATATTGAACAGAGGGGACAAGAGACCCAGTACTTC. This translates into CASSLDIEQRGQETQYF.

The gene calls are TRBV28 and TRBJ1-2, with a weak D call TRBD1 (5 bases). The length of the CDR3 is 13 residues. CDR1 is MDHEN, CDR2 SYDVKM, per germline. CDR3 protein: CAILGARHYGYTF. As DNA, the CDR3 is TGTGCTATTCTAGGGGCTCGCCACTATGGCTACACCTTC.

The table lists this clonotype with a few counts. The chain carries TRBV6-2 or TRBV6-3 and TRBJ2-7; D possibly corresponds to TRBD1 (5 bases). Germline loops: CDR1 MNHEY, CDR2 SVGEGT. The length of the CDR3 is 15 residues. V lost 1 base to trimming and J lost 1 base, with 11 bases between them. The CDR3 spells CASSYWSTASYEQYF. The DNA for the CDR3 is TGTGCCAGCAGTTACTGGTCGACAGCGTCCTACGAGCAGTACTTC.

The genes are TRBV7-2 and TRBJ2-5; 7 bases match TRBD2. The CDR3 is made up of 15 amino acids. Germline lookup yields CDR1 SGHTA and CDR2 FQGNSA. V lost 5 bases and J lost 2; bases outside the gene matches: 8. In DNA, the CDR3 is TGTGCCAGCAGCCCGCAGCGGGGTCGTCAAGAGACCCAGTACTTC. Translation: CASSPQRGRQETQYF.

The CDR3: CASSEPGLAGKNRYEQYF. The CDR3 DNA reads as TGTGCCAGCAGTGAACCGGGACTAGCGGGGAAAAACCGCTACGAGCAGTACTTC. The chain employs TRBV6-1 and TRBJ2-7; TRBD2 matches at 13 bases. Trimming cost V 2 bases and J 3 bases; bases outside gene matches: 10. Germline values: CDR1 MNHNS, CDR2 SASEGT. The CDR3 has 18 residues.

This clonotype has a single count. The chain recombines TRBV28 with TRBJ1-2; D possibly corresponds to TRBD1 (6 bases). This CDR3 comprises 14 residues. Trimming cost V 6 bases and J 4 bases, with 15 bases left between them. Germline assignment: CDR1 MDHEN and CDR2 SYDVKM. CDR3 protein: CASRPTGWPYGYTF. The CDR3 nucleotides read TGTGCCAGCAGGCCGACAGGTTGGCCCTATGGCTACACCTTC.

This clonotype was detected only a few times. The CDR3 coding sequence is TGCGCCAGCAGCTTGAGGGGGGGCCGAGAGGAAGAGACCCAGTACTTC. Its translation: CASSLRGGREEETQYF. V and J are TRBV5-1 and TRBJ2-5, with a possible D match to TRBD2 (7 bases). There are 16 residues in the CDR3. V lost 1 base to trimming and J lost 3 bases, with 16 bases between them. CDR1 is SGHRS and CDR2 is YFSETQ in the germline V gene. The full variable domain, with the rest looked up from reference TRBV5-1 and TRBJ2-5, is KAGVTQTPRYLIKTRGQQVTLSCSPISGHRSVSWYQQTPGQGLQFLFEYFSETQRNKGNFPGRFSGRQFSNSRSEMNVSTLELGDSALYLCASSLRGGREEETQYFGPGTRLLVL.

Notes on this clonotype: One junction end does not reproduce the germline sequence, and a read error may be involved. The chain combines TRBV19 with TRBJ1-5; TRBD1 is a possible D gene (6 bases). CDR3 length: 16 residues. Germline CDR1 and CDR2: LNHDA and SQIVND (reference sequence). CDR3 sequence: CASSPPSTGRFLTTIF. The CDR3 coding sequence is TGTGCCAGTAGTCCCCCCTCGACAGGCCGTTTCCTAACAACCATTTTT.

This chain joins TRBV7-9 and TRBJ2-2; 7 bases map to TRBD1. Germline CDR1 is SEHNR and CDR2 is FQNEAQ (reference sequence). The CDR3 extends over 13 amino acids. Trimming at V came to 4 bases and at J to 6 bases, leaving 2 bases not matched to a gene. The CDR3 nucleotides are TGTGCCAGCAGCTGGGACAGTCCCGGGGAGCTGTTTTTT. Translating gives CASSWDSPGELFF.

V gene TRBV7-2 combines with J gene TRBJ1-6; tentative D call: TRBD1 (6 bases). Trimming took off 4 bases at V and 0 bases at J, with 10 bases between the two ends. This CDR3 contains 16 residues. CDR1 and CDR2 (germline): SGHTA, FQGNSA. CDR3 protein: CASSSDRASYNSPLHF. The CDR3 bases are TGTGCCAGCAGCTCGGACAGAGCCTCCTATAATTCACCCCTCCACTTT.

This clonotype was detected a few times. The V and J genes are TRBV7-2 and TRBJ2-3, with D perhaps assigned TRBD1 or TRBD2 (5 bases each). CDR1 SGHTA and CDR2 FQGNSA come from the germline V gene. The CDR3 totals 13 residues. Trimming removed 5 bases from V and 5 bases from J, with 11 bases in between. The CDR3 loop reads CASSGGSGDTQYF. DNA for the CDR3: TGTGCCAGCAGCGGGGGATCGGGAGATACGCAGTATTTT.

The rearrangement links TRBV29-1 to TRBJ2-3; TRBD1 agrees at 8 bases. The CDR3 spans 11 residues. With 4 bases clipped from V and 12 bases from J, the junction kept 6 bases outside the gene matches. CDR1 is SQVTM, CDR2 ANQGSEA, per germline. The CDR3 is CSVVPDRAQYF. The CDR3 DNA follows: TGCAGCGTTGTCCCGGACAGGGCACAGTATTTT.

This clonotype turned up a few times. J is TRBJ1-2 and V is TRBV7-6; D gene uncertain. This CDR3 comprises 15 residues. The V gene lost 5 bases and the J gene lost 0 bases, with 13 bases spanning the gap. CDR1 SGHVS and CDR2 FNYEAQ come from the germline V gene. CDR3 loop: CASSPRVATNYGYTF. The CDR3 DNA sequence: TGTGCCAGCAGCCCACGGGTGGCGACTAACTATGGCTACACCTTC.

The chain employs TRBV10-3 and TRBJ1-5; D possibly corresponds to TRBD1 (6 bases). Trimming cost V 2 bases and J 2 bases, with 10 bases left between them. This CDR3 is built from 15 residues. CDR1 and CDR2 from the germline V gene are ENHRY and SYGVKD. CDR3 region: CAISEAAGGNQPQHF. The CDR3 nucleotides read TGTGCCATCAGTGAGGCGGCAGGGGGCAATCAGCCCCAGCATTTT.